One sample yielded the 26 T cell receptor beta chains listed below, sequenced in a study of T cell responses to AZD1222 COVID-19 vaccine. Sequenced by immunoSEQ multiplex PCR; TCRdb stores in-frame clones only, minus some. The repertoire includes about 94,000 clones, 85% of them detected once, and roughly 4.7% sits in the top ten. Sample: peripheral blood, taken 28 days after the second AZD1222 dose. These receptors were collected from an adult who received the AZD1222 COVID-19 vaccine.

Turning to this clone: This CDR3 is also generated by other DNA sequences in the sample. The rearrangement links TRBV29-1 to TRBJ2-3, with D unresolved. The germline V gene encodes CDR1 SQVTM and CDR2 ANQGSEA. Trimming left V 4 bases short and J 3 bases short, with 2 bases between. The CDR3 is made up of 10 amino acids. CDR3: CSVGTDTQYF. The CDR3 DNA reads as TGCAGCGTTGGGACAGATACGCAGTATTTT.

The chain links TRBV7-2 to TRBJ2-7; tentatively, D is TRBD1 (5 bases). The CDR3 runs 17 residues. The V end lost 0 bases, the J end lost 2 bases, and 17 bases lay between the germline ends. CDR1 SGHTA and CDR2 FQGNSA come from the germline V gene. In DNA form, the CDR3 reads TGTGCCAGCAGCTTAGCGGCCGACAGTCCAGCCACCTACGAGCAGTACTTC. Protein product: CASSLAADSPATYEQYF.

This clone turned up a few times. The rearrangement joins TRBV12-5 to TRBJ1-3; D unclear. Between the trimmed V and J ends, which lost 6 bases and 8 bases, there was a span of 11 bases. Per germline, CDR1 LGHNT and CDR2 FRNRAP. CDR3 length equals 12 residues. This CDR3 reads CASGPYGDTIYF. The CDR3 DNA reads TGTGCTAGTGGCCCGTATGGGGACACCATATATTTT.

V is TRBV5-4 and J is TRBJ2-2; the D gene is possibly TRBD2 (5 bases). CDR1 and CDR2 (germline): SGHNT, YYREEE (reference sequence). The CDR3 covers 15 residues. Trimming left V 0 bases short and J 1 base short, with 7 bases between. The chain's CDR3 is CASSLDRGNTGELFF. In nucleotides, the CDR3 is TGTGCCAGCAGCTTGGACCGGGGGAACACCGGGGAGCTGTTTTTT.

The count of this clone is one. The chain is built from TRBV7-6 and TRBJ1-1; D perhaps matches TRBD1 (5 bases). The CDR3 has 15 amino acids. Trimming took off 5 bases at V and 1 base at J, with 14 bases between the two ends. Germline assignment: CDR1 SGHVS and CDR2 FNYEAQ. The CDR3 loop is CASSLEGRGNTEAFF. The CDR3, as DNA: TGTGCCAGCAGCCTAGAGGGGAGGGGGAACACTGAAGCTTTCTTT.

This chain uses TRBV11-2 with TRBJ2-4; weak D call: TRBD2 (5 bases). Trimming took 6 bases from V and 6 from J, leaving 6 bases between them. The CDR3 runs to 11 residues. Per the germline V gene, CDR1 is SGHAT and CDR2 is FQNNGV. The CDR3 sequence is CASRAGNIQYF. CDR3 bases: TGTGCCAGCAGGGCGGGAAACATTCAGTACTTC.

The chain carries TRBV27 and TRBJ2-7; D uncertain. The V and J ends lost 2 bases and 4 bases respectively, with 12 bases between them. The CDR3 consists of 14 residues. The germline gives CDR1 MNHEY, CDR2 SMNVEV (reference sequence). CDR3 in amino acids: CASSLLPGRYEQYF. The DNA for the CDR3 is TGTGCCAGCAGTTTACTCCCAGGCCGGTACGAGCAGTACTTC.

The chain couples TRBV6-2 or TRBV6-3 to TRBJ2-4; 7 bases align to TRBD1. The germline gives CDR1 MNHEY, CDR2 SVGEGT. Losses at the gene ends were 6 bases for V and 8 bases for J; bases not matched to a gene: 22. CDR3 length: 18 residues. The CDR3 is CASSPPTGPGGWGDIQYF. Written as DNA, the CDR3 is TGTGCCAGCAGCCCCCCGACAGGGCCCGGCGGGTGGGGAGACATTCAGTACTTC.

V and J are TRBV4-1 and TRBJ2-7; 7 nucleotides line up with TRBD2. The CDR3 has 15 amino acids. V gave up 4 bases and J gave up 4 bases; unmatched junction bases: 10. Germline CDR1 is MGHRA and CDR2 is YSYEKL. This CDR3 is CASSLMAGAQYEQYF. CDR3 DNA: TGCGCCAGCAGCCTGATGGCGGGAGCCCAATACGAGCAGTACTTC.

V usage is TRBV4-1 and J usage is TRBJ2-3; 7 bases are a match to TRBD1. The CDR3 has 15 residues. The V gene end was trimmed by 3 bases and the J gene end by 2 bases; junction bases not matched to a gene: 5. Per the germline V gene, CDR1 is MGHRA and CDR2 is YSYEKL. In nucleotides, the CDR3 is TGCGCCAGCAGCCACCGACAGGGAACCACAGATACGCAGTATTTT. Protein product: CASSHRQGTTDTQYF.

CDR3 amino acids: CASTVGLAGGSVEQFF. Here the CDR3 DNA reads TGTGCCAGTACGGTAGGACTAGCGGGGGGAAGTGTTGAGCAGTTCTTC. The genes are TRBV19 and TRBJ2-1; 14 nucleotides agree with TRBD2. The CDR3 extends over 16 amino acids. Per germline, CDR1 LNHDA and CDR2 SQIVND (reference sequence). V lost 7 bases, J lost 9 bases, and 11 bases stayed unmatched.

The rearrangement joins TRBV6-2 or TRBV6-3 to TRBJ1-2; D is uncertain. Trimming removed 0 bases at V and 4 bases at J, with 15 bases between. The V gene's germline CDR1 is MNHEY and CDR2 SVGEGT. This CDR3 region has 16 residues. As DNA, the CDR3 is TGTGCCAGCAGTTACTCGAACCTCCCCAACGGCTATGGCTACACCTTC. This translates into CASSYSNLPNGYGYTF.

The CDR3 loop reads CASSLGGSETEAFF. The CDR3 DNA reads as TGCGCCAGCAGCTTGGGAGGTTCAGAAACTGAAGCTTTCTTT. This chain connects TRBV5-1 to TRBJ1-1; D ambiguous. Germline V CDR1 and CDR2: SGHRS, YFSETQ. Trimming shortened V by 0 bases and J by 5 bases, and 11 bases separated the two germline ends. CDR3 length: 14 residues.

This rearrangement joins TRBV5-1 to TRBJ2-5; maybe TRBD2 (5 bases). Trimming pared 0 bases from V and 5 bases from J, leaving 8 bases between. The CDR3 is 13 amino acids. Per the germline V gene, CDR1 is SGHRS and CDR2 is YFSETQ. The CDR3 here is CASSLEASETQYF. The CDR3 DNA reads as TGCGCCAGCAGCTTGGAGGCTAGCGAGACCCAGTACTTC.

This rearrangement joins TRBV19 to TRBJ1-2, with a weak D call TRBD1 (5 bases). Germline V gene data show CDR1 as LNHDA and CDR2 as SQIVND (reference sequence). This CDR3 region has 15 residues. V lost 1 base and J lost 4, with 13 bases in between. The CDR3 region is CASSIGDSSPYGYTF. Written as DNA, the CDR3 is TGTGCCAGTAGTATAGGAGACAGTTCCCCCTATGGCTACACCTTC.

V usage is TRBV18 and J usage is TRBJ1-5; D uncertain. The germline V gene has CDR1 KGHSH and CDR2 LQKENI. With 1 base removed from V and 2 bases from J, the gap between germline ends came to 12 bases. This CDR3 region has 16 residues. The CDR3 protein is CASSPQERYGNQPQHF. For the CDR3, the DNA is TGTGCCAGCTCACCACAAGAGCGGTATGGCAATCAGCCCCAGCATTTT.

This clone was seen just once. V usage is TRBV2 and J usage is TRBJ2-2, with D perhaps given as TRBD1 or TRBD2 (5 bases each). Deletions cut 6 bases from V and 4 bases from J, with 12 bases between. The CDR3 runs 14 residues. CDR1 SNHLY and CDR2 FYNNEI come from the germline V gene. Written as DNA, the CDR3 is TGTGCCAGCAGGGGGGACCTGGGCACCGGGGAGCTGTTTTTT. It is translated as CASRGDLGTGELFF.

V is TRBV2 and J is TRBJ2-1; D ambiguous. This CDR3 comprises 11 residues. Germline CDR1 and CDR2: SNHLY and FYNNEI. The V end was cut by 7 bases, the J end by 10 bases, with 11 bases between. CDR3 DNA sequence: TGTGCCAGCACCCCTGGTGGGGAGCAGTTCTTC. Its protein product is CASTPGGEQFF.

This clone was recorded only once. V gene TRBV5-1 combines with J gene TRBJ2-1; TRBD1 matches 7 bases. CDR3 size: 14 residues. CDR1 and CDR2 from the germline V gene are SGHRS and YFSETQ. V lost 9 bases, J lost 5 bases, and 11 bases stayed unmatched. The CDR3: CATTGASPHNEQFF. The CDR3 DNA follows: TGCGCCACCACAGGGGCGTCTCCCCACAATGAGCAGTTCTTC.

The chain combines TRBV6-1 with TRBJ1-2; 12 bases line up with TRBD1. This CDR3 contains 17 residues. V lost 2 bases to trimming and J lost 4 bases; unmatched junction nucleotides: 8. Germline CDR1 MNHNS, CDR2 SASEGT. The CDR3 nucleotides are TGTGCCAGCAGTGAACCCGCCGGGACAGGGGGCACCTATGGCTACACCTTC. Translation: CASSEPAGTGGTYGYTF.

This chain joins TRBV5-1 and TRBJ2-2; 12 bases are shared with TRBD2. J was trimmed by 6 bases and V by 4 bases; bases with no gene match: 7. This CDR3 contains 16 residues. CDR1 is SGHRS and CDR2 is YFSETQ in the germline V gene. The CDR3 DNA reads TGCGCCAGCAGCATGACTAGCGGGGGAGGCGCCGGGGAGCTGTTTTTT. Encoded protein: CASSMTSGGGAGELFF.

The genes are TRBV7-9 and TRBJ2-7; no clear D. The CDR3 runs to 13 residues. V lost 2 bases, J lost 6 bases, and 11 bases lay in between. Germline CDR1 is SEHNR and CDR2 is FQNEAQ (reference sequence). CDR3 sequence (DNA): TGTGCCAGCAGCTTAAACCAACCGACCGAGCAGTACTTC. Translation: CASSLNQPTEQYF.

This clone is a singleton in its sample. CDR3 nucleotides: TGTGCCAGCAGCGTATCTAGCGCCTACAATGAGCAGTTCTTC. It specifies CASSVSSAYNEQFF. The chain links TRBV9 to TRBJ2-1; maybe TRBD2 (6 bases). The CDR3 extends over 14 amino acids. The V gene's germline CDR1 is SGDLS and CDR2 YYNGEE. Trimming took 1 base from V and 2 from J, leaving 7 bases between them.

In its sample, this clone was seen a few times. V and J are TRBV19 and TRBJ1-1, with 9 bases aligning to TRBD1. With V trimmed by 3 bases and J by 4 bases, 3 bases remained unmatched. The germline CDR1 and CDR2 sequences are LNHDA and SQIVND (reference sequence). The CDR3 is made up of 14 amino acids. The CDR3 DNA is TGTGCCAGTAGTATCGGGACAGGGTTCACTGAAGCTTTCTTT. It yields the protein CASSIGTGFTEAFF.

The genes are TRBV5-1 and TRBJ2-1; 9 nucleotides agree with TRBD1. Germline CDR1 is SGHRS and CDR2 is YFSETQ. V lost 5 bases to trimming and J lost 8 bases; unmatched junction nucleotides: 8. CDR3 length: 14 residues. The CDR3 DNA follows: TGCGCCAGCAGTTCCGGGACAGGGTTGGATGAGCAGTTCTTC. It translates to CASSSGTGLDEQFF.

This clone has a handful of counts. The chain employs TRBV27 and TRBJ2-1; D gene ambiguous. The CDR3 loop spans 11 amino acids. Trimming stripped 2 bases from V and 8 bases from J, with 4 bases between. Germline V gene data show CDR1 as MNHEY and CDR2 as SMNVEV (reference sequence). The CDR3 spells CASSLGHEQFF. As DNA, the CDR3 is TGTGCCAGCAGTTTAGGGCATGAGCAGTTCTTC.